This paragraph reports one T cell receptor (beta chain). Original handling: Reference gene primer amplification gave nucleated cell count estimates. The method was immunoSEQ multiplex PCR; TCRdb's version includes in-frame clones alone and lacks a portion of them. That table gives V, J and clone size, and the DNA gave D and trimming. This table has approximately 150,000 clones, approximately 80% appearing once. The data belong to a study of blood T cell repertoires in COVID-19. Participant-reported clinical history was the basis for cohort assignment. The recovered donors of Cohort 3 showed two negative PCRs, clearance, or symptom resolution. This TCR came from a woman aged 40 to 55 who had recovered from COVID-19. Sequenced material: PBMCs or T cells enriched from blood (not recorded which).

CDR3 nucleotide sequence: TGTGCCAGCAGCTTAGGACAGGACAGGCCCCTCCACTTT. Residues: CASSLGQDRPLHF. The chain employs TRBV7-9 and TRBJ1-6; TRBD1 matches 7 bases. The CDR3 runs to 13 residues. Germline V gene sequence: CDR1 SEHNR, CDR2 FQNEAQ (reference sequence). V trimming: 1 base; J trimming: 13 bases; junction bases outside the gene matches: 4.